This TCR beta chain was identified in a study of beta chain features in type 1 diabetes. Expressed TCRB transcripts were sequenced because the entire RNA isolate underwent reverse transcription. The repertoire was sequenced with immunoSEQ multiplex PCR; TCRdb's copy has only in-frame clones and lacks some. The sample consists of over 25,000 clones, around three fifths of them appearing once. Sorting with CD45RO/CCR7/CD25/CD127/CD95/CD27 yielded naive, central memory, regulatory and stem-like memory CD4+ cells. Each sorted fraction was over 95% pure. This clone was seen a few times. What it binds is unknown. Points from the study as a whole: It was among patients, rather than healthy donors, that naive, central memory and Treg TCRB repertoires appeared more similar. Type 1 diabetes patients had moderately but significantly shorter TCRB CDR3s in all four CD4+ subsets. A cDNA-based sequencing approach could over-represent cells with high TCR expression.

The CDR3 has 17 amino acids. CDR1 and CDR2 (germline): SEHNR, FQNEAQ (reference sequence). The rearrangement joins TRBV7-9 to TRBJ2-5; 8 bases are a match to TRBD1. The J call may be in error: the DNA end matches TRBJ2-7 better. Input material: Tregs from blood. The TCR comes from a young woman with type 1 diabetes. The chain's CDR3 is CASSSSRTGKIIHEQYF. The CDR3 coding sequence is TGTGCCAGCAGCTCCAGCCGGACAGGGAAGATAATTCACGAGCAGTACTTC.